This T cell receptor beta chain was found in a study of T-cell reconstitution after alpha-beta-depleted transplantation in children. Points from the study as a whole: It was newly produced T cells that mostly accounted for T-cell counts and diversity one year after transplant.

Germline V gene sequence: CDR1 LNHDA, CDR2 SQIVND (reference sequence). The CDR3 runs to 14 residues. The V end lost 3 bases, the J end lost 7 bases, and 13 bases lay between the germline ends. Comment on this clonotype: Its antigen is not known.

The TCRbeta library was prepared with unique molecular identifiers. TCRdb passed the PCR reads through MiXCR, listing each CDR3 protein once. The table shows about 300,000 distinct CDR3 sequences, with 7.5% to 9% occurring only once. The sequencing here drew on peripheral blood, taken 360 days after TCRalphabeta/CD19-depleted stem cell transplant. The V call is TRBV19, the J call TRBJ1-5; weak D call: TRBD1 (5 bases). This clonotype was obtained from a female patient aged 2-15 years who had a stem cell transplant for Fanconi anemia, so the T cells may come from the graft donor. The CDR3 sequence: CASSMGGDGQPQHF. CDR3 sequence (DNA): TGTGCCAGTAGTATGGGCGGGGACGGGCAGCCCCAGCATTTT.